Listed below are T cell receptor beta chains from one sample, sequenced in a study of blood T cell repertoires in COVID-19. Only in-frame clones appear in the TCRdb table, and some are missing; sequencing was by immunoSEQ multiplex PCR. The repertoire includes some 11,000 clones, approximately 89% of them detected once, and 3.5% to 5% sits in the top ten. Sequenced sample: peripheral blood. The receptors derive from a human donor in a cohort sampled during active COVID-19. Both conserved end residues are part of each CDR3. D genes are given only for firm matches. Clone size is stated in some rows and not others, as once, few, many or a class when expanded.

>TRBD1|TRBV6-1|TRBJ1-2|NA
CASSEVGQGDYGYTF
TGTGCCAGCAGTGAAGTAGGACAGGGGGACTATGGCTACACCTTC
>NA|TRBV14|TRBJ1-6|NA
CASSQLGGDVEPLHF
TGTGCCAGCAGCCAATTAGGAGGGGATGTTGAACCCCTCCACTTT
>NA|TRBV11-1|TRBJ2-1|NA
CASSQGTGIHNEQFF
TGTGCCAGCAGCCAAGGAACAGGTATACACAATGAGCAGTTCTTC
>TRBD2|TRBV11-2|TRBJ2-1|NA
CASSVAGVNNEQFF
TGTGCCAGCAGCGTAGCGGGAGTAAACAATGAGCAGTTCTTC
>TRBD1|TRBV5-1|TRBJ1-4|NA
CASSRQGLGEKLFF
TGCGCCAGCAGCCGACAGGGTTTAGGAGAAAAACTGTTTTTT
>NA|TRBV7-8|TRBJ2-1|NA
CASATGTHYNEQFF
TGTGCCAGCGCTACAGGGACACACTACAATGAGCAGTTCTTC
>TRBD2|TRBV7-2|TRBJ2-7|NA
CASSLGEGQGEQYF
TGTGCCAGCAGCTTAGGGGAGGGGCAGGGCGAGCAGTACTTC
>TRBD1|TRBV6-5|TRBJ1-1|once
CASGTGFRGTEAFF
TGTGCCAGCGGGACAGGGTTTCGAGGGACTGAAGCTTTCTTT
>NA|TRBV5-8|TRBJ2-3|once
CASSFSSDTQYF
TGTGCCAGCAGCTTTAGTTCAGATACGCAGTATTTT
>TRBD1|TRBV14|TRBJ2-7|NA
CASSPRTGAGGQYF
TGTGCCAGCAGCCCTCGGACAGGGGCTGGGGGGCAGTACTTC